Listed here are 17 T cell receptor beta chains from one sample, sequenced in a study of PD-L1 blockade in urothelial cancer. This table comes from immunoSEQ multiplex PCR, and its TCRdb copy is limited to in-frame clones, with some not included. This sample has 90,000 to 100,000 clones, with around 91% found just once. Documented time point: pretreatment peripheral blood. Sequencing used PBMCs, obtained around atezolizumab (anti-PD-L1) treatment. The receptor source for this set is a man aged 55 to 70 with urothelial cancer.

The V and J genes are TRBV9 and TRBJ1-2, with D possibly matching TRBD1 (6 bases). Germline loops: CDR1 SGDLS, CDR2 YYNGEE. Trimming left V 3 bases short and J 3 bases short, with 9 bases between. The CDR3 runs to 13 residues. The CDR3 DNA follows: TGTGCCAGCAGCGGGGGGGGGCACTATGGCTACACCTTC. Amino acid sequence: CASSGGGHYGYTF. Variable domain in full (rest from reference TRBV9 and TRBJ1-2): DSGVTQTPKHLITATGQRVTLRCSPRSGDLSVYWYQQSLDQGLQFLIQYYNGEERAKGNILERFSAQQFPDLHSELNLSSLELGDSALYFCASSGGGHYGYTFGSGTRLTVV.

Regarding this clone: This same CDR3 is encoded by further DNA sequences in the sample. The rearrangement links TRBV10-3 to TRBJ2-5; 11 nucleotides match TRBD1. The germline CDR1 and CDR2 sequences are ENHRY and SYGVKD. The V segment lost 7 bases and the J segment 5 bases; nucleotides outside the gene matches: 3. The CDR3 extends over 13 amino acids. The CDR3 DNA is TGTGCCATCACTAGGGACAGGGGGGAGACCCAGTACTTC. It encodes CAITRDRGETQYF.

The CDR3 DNA reads as TGTGCCAGCAGTTTAATTTTCGGCTACGAGCAGTACTTC. The encoded protein is CASSLIFGYEQYF. The rearrangement uses TRBV27 and TRBJ2-7; D gene ambiguous. CDR1 and CDR2 (germline): MNHEY, SMNVEV (reference sequence). The CDR3 has 13 amino acids. Trimming left V 2 bases short and J 3 bases short, with 8 bases between.

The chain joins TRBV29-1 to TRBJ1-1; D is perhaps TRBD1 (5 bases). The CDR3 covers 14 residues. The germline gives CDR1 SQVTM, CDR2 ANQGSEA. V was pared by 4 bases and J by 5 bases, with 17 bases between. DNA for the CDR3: TGCAGCGTTGCCGGGACCACCGGGGGTACTGAAGCTTTCTTT. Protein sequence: CSVAGTTGGTEAFF.

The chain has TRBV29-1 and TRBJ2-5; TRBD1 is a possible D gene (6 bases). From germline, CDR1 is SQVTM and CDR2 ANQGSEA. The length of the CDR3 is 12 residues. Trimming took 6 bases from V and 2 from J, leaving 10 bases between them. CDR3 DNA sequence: TGCAGCGTAACAGGGATTCAAGAGACCCAGTACTTC. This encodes CSVTGIQETQYF. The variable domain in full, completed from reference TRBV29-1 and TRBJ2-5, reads SAVISQKPSRDICQRGTSLTIQCQVDSQVTMMFWYRQQPGQSLTLIATANQGSEATYESGFVIDKFPISRPNLTFSTLTVSNMSPEDSSIYLCSVTGIQETQYFGPGTRLLVL.

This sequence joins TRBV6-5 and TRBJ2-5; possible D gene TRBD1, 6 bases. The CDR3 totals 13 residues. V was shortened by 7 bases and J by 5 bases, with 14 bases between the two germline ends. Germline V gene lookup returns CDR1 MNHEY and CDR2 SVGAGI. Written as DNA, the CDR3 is TGTGCCAGCATGAAACAGGGTGGGGAGACCCAGTACTTC. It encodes CASMKQGGETQYF.

For the CDR3, the DNA is TGTGCCAGCAGCAGAAGGGGAAACACTGAAGCTTTCTTT. Translating gives CASSRRGNTEAFF. This sequence joins TRBV5-4 and TRBJ1-1; D may be TRBD1 (5 bases). V shed 4 bases and J shed 2 bases, with 9 bases lying between them. The germline V gene encodes CDR1 SGHNT and CDR2 YYREEE (reference sequence). This CDR3 is 13 amino acids long.

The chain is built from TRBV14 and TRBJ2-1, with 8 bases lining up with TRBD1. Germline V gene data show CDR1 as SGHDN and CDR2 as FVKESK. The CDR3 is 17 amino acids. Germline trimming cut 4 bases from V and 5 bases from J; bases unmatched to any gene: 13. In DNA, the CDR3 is TGTGCCAGCAGCCTAAAAGGGCGGGACAGGTTTAACAATGAGCAGTTCTTC. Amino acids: CASSLKGRDRFNNEQFF.

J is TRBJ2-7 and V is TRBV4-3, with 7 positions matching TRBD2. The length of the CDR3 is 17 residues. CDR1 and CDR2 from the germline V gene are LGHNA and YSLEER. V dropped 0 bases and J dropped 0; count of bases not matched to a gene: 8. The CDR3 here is CASSQDLGSGISYEQYF. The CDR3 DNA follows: TGCGCCAGCAGCCAAGATCTCGGCAGCGGGATCTCCTACGAGCAGTACTTC.

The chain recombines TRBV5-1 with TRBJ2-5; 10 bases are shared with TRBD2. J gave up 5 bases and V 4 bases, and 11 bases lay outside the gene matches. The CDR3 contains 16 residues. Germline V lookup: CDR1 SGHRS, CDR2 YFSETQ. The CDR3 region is CASSKHLAGVRETQYF. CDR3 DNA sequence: TGCGCCAGCAGCAAGCACCTAGCGGGGGTTAGGGAGACCCAGTACTTC.

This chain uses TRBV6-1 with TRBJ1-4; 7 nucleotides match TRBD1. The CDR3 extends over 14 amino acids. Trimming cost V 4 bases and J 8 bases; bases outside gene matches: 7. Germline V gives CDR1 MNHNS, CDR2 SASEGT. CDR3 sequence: CASSVEGGREKLFF. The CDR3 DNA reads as TGTGCCAGCAGTGTGGAAGGGGGCAGGGAAAAACTGTTTTTT.

The CDR3 here is CASSEVGGGEETQYF. The DNA for the CDR3 is TGTGCCAGCAGTGAAGTTGGTGGGGGGGAAGAGACCCAGTACTTC. This chain connects TRBV6-1 to TRBJ2-5, with 7 bases lining up with TRBD2. The V and J ends lost 1 base and 3 bases, in that order; junction bases with no gene match: 5. The germline CDR1 and CDR2 sequences are MNHNS and SASEGT. The CDR3 covers 15 residues.

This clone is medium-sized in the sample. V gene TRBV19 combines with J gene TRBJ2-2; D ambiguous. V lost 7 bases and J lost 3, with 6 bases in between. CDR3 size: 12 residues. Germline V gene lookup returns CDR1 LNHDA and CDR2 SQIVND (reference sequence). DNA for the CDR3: TGTGCCAGTACCCCGTACACCGGGGAGCTGTTTTTT. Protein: CASTPYTGELFF.

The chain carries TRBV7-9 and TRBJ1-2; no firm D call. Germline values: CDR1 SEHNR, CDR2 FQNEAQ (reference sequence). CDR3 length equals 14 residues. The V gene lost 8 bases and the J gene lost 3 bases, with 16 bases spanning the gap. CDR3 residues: CASDVAALHYGYTF. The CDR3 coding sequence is TGTGCCAGCGATGTAGCAGCACTTCACTATGGCTACACCTTC.

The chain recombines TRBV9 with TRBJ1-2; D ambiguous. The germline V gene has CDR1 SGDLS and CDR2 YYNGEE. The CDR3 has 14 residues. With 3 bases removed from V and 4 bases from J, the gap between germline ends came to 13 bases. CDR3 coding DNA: TGTGCCAGCAGCGCCCGAGCCGGGTCCTATGGCTACACCTTC. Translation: CASSARAGSYGYTF. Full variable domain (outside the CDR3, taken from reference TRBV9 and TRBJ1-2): DSGVTQTPKHLITATGQRVTLRCSPRSGDLSVYWYQQSLDQGLQFLIQYYNGEERAKGNILERFSAQQFPDLHSELNLSSLELGDSALYFCASSARAGSYGYTFGSGTRLTVV.

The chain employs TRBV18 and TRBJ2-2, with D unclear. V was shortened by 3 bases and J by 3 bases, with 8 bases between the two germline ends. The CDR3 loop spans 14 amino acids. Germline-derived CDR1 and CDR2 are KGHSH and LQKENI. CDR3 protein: CASSPGTHTGELFF. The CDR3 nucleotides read TGTGCCAGCTCACCGGGCACTCACACCGGGGAGCTGTTTTTT.

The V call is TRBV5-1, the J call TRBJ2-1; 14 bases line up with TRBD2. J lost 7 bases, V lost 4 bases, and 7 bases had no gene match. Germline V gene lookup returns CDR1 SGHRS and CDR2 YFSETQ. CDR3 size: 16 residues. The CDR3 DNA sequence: TGCGCCAGCAGCACCGGGACTAGCGGGAGTATGAATGAGCAGTTCTTC. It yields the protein CASSTGTSGSMNEQFF. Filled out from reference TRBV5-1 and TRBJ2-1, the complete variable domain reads KAGVTQTPRYLIKTRGQQVTLSCSPISGHRSVSWYQQTPGQGLQFLFEYFSETQRNKGNFPGRFSGRQFSNSRSEMNVSTLELGDSALYLCASSTGTSGSMNEQFFGPGTRLTVL.